This T cell receptor (beta chain) was captured by sequencing in a study of blood T cell repertoires in COVID-19. Study summary: Italy, Spain and the United States were the sources of the convalescent and acute COVID-19 samples. Sources were T cells, B-cell-depleted T cells, or PBMCs; the material itself was cDNA or gDNA.

Germline V gene sequence: CDR1 MNHEY, CDR2 SMNVEV (reference sequence). V lost 6 bases and J 5 bases, leaving 13 bases between the germline ends. CDR3 length: 13 residues. Per the original methods: It was from reference gene primer amplification that nucleated cell counts were estimated. Method: immunoSEQ multiplex PCR; TCRdb's copy keeps in-frame clones and lacks some. V and J calls and clone size are as listed in that table; D and trimming were resolved from the DNA. The table lists some 90,000 clones, approximately 79% of them singletons. V is TRBV27 and J is TRBJ2-5, with D perhaps matching TRBD1 (5 bases). The sequencing sample was made of peripheral blood. The receptor comes from a man between 65 and 79 years old with active or convalescent COVID-19. The CDR3 sequence is CASSRVISETQYF. The CDR3 region has the DNA TGTGCCAGCAGCAGGGTAATTTCGGAGACCCAGTACTTC.